The present TCR beta chain was sequenced within a study of blood T cell repertoires in COVID-19. The germline V and J ends were trimmed by 5 bases and 7 bases, with 21 bases remaining between them. Germline V CDR1 and CDR2: SGHKS, YYEKEE (reference sequence). This CDR3 contains 16 residues. The table came from immunoSEQ multiplex PCR; TCRdb's copy has only in-frame clones and leaves some out. This sample has 190,000 or so clones, with 81% found just once. This TCR came from a middle-aged man who had recovered from COVID-19. The sample consisted of PBMCs or T cells enriched from blood (not recorded which). The chain is built from TRBV5-5 and TRBJ2-2; tentatively, D is TRBD2 (6 bases). CDR3 bases: TGTGCCAGCAGTCCCGGAGGGCTTCTGAGGGGCGGGGAGCTGTTTTTT. It specifies CASSPGGLLRGGELFF.